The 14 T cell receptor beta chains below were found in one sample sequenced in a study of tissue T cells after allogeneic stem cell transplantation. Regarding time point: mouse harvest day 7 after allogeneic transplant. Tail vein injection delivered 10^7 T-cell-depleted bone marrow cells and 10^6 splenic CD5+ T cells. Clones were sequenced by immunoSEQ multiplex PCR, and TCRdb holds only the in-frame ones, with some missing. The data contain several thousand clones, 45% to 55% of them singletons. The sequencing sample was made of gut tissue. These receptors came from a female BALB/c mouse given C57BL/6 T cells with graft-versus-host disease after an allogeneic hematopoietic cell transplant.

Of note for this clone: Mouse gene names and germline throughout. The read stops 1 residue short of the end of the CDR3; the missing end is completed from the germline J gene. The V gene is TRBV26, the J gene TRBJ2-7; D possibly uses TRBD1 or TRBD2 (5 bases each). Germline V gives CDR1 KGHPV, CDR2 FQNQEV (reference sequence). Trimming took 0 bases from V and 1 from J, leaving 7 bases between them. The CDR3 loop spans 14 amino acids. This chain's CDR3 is CASSLSGRSYEQYF. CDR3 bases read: TGTGCCAGCAGTCTGTCGGGACGGTCCTATGAACAGTAC.

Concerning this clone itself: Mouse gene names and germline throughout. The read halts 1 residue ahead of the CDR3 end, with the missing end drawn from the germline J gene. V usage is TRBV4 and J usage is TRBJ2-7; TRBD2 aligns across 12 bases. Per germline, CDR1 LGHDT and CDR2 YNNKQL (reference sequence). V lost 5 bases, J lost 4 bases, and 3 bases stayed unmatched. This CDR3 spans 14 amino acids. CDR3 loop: CASSPGTGGYEQYF. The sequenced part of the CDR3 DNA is TGTGCCAGCAGCCCCGGGACTGGGGGGTATGAACAGTAC.

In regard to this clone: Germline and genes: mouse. The CDR3 bases that were read are TGTGCCAGCAGTTTAGCGCTTGGCTGGGGGGACGAACAGTAC. Protein: CASSLALGWGDEQY. Given in full, the CDR3 is CASSLALGWGDEQYF. The rearrangement uses TRBV15 and TRBJ2-7; 8 nucleotides agree with TRBD2. The read comes to an end 1 residue before the CDR3 does, leaving the germline J gene to fill in the end. Germline trimming cut 0 bases from V and 7 bases from J; bases unmatched to any gene: 8. CDR1 SGHND and CDR2 FRSKSL come from the germline V gene. This CDR3 has 15 residues.

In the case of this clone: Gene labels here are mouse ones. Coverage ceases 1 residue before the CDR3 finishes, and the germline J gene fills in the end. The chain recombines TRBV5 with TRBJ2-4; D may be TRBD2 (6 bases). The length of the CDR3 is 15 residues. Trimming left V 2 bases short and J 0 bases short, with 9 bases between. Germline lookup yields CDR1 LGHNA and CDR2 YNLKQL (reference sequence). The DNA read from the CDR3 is TGTGCCAGCAGCCAATTGGGGGTCAGTCAAAACACCTTGTAC. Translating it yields CASSQLGVSQNTLY. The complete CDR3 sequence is CASSQLGVSQNTLYF.

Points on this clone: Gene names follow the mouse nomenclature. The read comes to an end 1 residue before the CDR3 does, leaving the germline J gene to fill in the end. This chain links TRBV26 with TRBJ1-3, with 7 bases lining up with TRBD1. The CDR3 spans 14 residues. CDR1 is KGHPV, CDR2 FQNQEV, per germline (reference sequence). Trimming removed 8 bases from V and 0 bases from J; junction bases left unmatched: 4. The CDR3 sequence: CASAGQYSGNTLYF. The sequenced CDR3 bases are TGTGCCAGCGCGGGACAGTATTCTGGAAATACGCTCTAT.

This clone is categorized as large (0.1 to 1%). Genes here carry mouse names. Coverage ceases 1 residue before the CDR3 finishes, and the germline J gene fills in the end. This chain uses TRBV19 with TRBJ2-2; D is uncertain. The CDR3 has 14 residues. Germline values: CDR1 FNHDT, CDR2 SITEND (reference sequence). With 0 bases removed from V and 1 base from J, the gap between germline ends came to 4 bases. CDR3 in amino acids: CASSIAGNTGQLYF. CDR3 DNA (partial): TGTGCCAGCAGTATAGCTGGAAACACCGGGCAGCTCTAC.

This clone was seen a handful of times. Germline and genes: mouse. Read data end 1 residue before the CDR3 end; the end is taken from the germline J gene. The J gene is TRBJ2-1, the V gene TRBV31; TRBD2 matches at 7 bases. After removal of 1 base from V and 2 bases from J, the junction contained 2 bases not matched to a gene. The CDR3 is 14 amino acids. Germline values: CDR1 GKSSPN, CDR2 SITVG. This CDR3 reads CAWSHLGDYAEQFF. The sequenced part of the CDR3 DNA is TGTGCCTGGAGTCACCTGGGGGACTATGCTGAGCAGTTC. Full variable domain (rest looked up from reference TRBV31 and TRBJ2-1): AQTIHQWPVAEIKAVGSPLSLGCTIKGKSSPNLYWYWQATGGTLQQLFYSITVGQVESVVQLNLSASRPKDDQFILSTEKLLLSHSGFYLCAWSHLGDYAEQFFGPGTRLTVL.

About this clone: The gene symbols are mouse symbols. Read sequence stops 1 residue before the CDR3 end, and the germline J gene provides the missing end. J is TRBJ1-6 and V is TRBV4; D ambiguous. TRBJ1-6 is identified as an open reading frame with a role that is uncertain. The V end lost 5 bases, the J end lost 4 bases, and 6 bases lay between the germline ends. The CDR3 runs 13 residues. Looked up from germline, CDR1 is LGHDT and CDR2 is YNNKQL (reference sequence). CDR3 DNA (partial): TGTGCCAGCAGCAGACAATATAATTCGCCCCTCTAC. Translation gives CASSRQYNSPLY. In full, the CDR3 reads CASSRQYNSPLYF.

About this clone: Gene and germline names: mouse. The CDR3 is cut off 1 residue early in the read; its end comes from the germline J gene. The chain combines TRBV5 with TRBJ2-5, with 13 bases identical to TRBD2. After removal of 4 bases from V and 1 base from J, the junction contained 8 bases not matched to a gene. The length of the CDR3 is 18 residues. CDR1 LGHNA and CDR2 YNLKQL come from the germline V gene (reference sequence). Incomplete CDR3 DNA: TGTGCCAGCAGCCCTCCCGGGACTGGGGGGGGGTACCAAGACACCCAGTAC. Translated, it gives CASSPPGTGGGYQDTQY. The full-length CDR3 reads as CASSPPGTGGGYQDTQYF.

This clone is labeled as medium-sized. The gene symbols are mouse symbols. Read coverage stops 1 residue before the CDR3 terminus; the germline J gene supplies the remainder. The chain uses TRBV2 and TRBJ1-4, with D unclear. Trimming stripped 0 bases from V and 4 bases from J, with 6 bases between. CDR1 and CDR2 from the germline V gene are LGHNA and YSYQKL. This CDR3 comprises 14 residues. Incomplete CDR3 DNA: TGTGCCAGCAGCCAAGATTACAGCAACGAAAGATTATTT. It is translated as CASSQDYSNERLF. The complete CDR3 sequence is CASSQDYSNERLFF. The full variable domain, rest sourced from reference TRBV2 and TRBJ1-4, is DPKIIQKPKYLVAVTGSEKILICEQYLGHNAMYWYRQSAKKPLEFMFSYSYQKLMDNQTASSRFQPQSSKKNHLDLQITALKPDDSATYFCASSQDYSNERLFFGHGTKLSVL.

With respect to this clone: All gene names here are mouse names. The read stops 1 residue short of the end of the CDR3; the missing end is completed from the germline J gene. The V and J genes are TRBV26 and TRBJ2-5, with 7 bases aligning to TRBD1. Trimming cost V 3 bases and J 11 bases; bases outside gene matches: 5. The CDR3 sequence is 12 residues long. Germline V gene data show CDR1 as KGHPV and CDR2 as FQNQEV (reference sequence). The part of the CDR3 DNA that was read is TGTGCCAGCAGTCTCCGGGACAGTTACCAGTAC. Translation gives CASSLRDSYQY. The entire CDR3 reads CASSLRDSYQYF.

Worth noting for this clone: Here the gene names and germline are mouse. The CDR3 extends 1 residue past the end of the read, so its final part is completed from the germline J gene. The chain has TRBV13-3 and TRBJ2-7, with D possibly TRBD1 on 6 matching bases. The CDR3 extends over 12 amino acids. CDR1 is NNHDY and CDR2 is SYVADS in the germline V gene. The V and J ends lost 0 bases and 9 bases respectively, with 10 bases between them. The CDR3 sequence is CASSDGGGGQYF. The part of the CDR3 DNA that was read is TGTGCCAGCAGTGATGGGGGAGGGGGACAGTAC.

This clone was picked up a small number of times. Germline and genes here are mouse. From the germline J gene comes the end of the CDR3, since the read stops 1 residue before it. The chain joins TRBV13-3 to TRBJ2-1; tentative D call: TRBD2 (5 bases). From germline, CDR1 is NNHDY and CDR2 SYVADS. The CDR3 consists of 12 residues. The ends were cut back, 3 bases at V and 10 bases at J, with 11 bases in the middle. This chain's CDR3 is CASSGTPREQFF. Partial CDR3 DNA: TGTGCCAGCAGTGGGACTCCTCGGGAGCAGTTC.

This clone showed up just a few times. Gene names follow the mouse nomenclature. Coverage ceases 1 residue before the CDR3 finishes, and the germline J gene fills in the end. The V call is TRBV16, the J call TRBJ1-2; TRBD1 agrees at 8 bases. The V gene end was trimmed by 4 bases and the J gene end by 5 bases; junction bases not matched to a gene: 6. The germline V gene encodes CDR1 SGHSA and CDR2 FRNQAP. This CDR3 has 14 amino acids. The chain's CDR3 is CASSSGRGRSDYTF. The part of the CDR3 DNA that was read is TGTGCAAGCAGCTCCGGCAGGGGGCGATCCGACTACACC.